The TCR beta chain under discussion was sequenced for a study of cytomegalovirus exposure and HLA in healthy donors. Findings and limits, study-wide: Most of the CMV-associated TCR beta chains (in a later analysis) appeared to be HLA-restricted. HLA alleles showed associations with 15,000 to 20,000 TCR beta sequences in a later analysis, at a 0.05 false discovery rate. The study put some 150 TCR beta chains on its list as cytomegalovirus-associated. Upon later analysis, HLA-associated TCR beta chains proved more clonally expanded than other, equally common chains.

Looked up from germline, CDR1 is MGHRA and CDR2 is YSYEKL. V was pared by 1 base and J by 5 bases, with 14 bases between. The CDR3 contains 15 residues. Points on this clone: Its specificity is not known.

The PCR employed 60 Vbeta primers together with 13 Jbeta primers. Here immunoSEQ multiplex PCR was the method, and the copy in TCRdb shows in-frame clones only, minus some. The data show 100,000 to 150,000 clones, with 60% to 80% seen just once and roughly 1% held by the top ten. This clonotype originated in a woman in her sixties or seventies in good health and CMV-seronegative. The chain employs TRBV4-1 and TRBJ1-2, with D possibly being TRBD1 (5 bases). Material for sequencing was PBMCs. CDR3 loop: CASSQAATGLYGYTF. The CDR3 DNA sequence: TGCGCCAGCAGCCAAGCAGCAACGGGACTTTATGGCTACACCTTC.